These 28 T cell receptor beta chains share one sample of origin, sequenced in a study of blood T cell repertoires in COVID-19. Using immunoSEQ multiplex PCR, the repertoire was profiled, and TCRdb retains in-frame clones only, with some absent. The data show more than 300,000 clones, roughly 87% seen once. The sequencing sample was made of PBMCs or T cells enriched from blood (not recorded which). These receptors were taken from a woman in her 30s who had recovered from COVID-19.

The chain joins TRBV5-1 to TRBJ1-2; 10 bases match TRBD1. The V and J ends lost 3 bases and 4 bases, in that order; junction bases with no gene match: 6. Germline assignment: CDR1 SGHRS and CDR2 YFSETQ. The CDR3 consists of 15 residues. CDR3 in amino acids: CASSSGTGDFYGYTF. The CDR3 DNA sequence: TGCGCCAGCAGCTCCGGGACAGGGGATTTCTATGGCTACACCTTC.

The V call is TRBV29-1, the J call TRBJ1-2, with 7 bases identical to TRBD1. Losses at the gene ends were 2 bases for V and 5 bases for J; bases not matched to a gene: 11. CDR3 length: 15 amino acids. Germline CDR1 reads SQVTM; CDR2 reads ANQGSEA. CDR3: CSVERTRDSTYGYTF. CDR3 nucleotides: TGCAGCGTTGAAAGGACCCGGGACAGCACTTATGGCTACACCTTC.

The chain is built from TRBV14 and TRBJ2-4; D is unclear. V shed 0 bases and J shed 9 bases, with 9 bases lying between them. This CDR3 has 13 residues. The germline gives CDR1 SGHDN, CDR2 FVKESK. The CDR3 spells CASSQDWSGIQYF. The CDR3, as DNA: TGTGCCAGCAGCCAAGATTGGAGTGGCATTCAGTACTTC.

This clone has a handful of counts. The rearrangement links TRBV19 to TRBJ1-1, with D possibly being TRBD1 (5 bases). This CDR3 contains 14 residues. V was trimmed by 3 bases and J by 3 bases, leaving 11 bases between them. Germline V gene data show CDR1 as LNHDA and CDR2 as SQIVND (reference sequence). Here the CDR3 DNA reads TGTGCCAGTAGTATCTTCTGGGGCGACACTGAAGCTTTCTTT. It translates to CASSIFWGDTEAFF.

The table lists this clone with a few counts. The chain couples TRBV19 to TRBJ1-1, with 8 bases matching TRBD1. The trim removed 2 bases at V and 3 bases at J, leaving 8 bases unmatched. Germline lookup yields CDR1 LNHDA and CDR2 SQIVND (reference sequence). The CDR3 extends over 16 amino acids. For the CDR3, the DNA is TGTGCCAGTAGTATAAACCCCAGGGGGCGCGACACTGAAGCTTTCTTT. It translates to CASSINPRGRDTEAFF.

This chain joins TRBV2 and TRBJ1-5, with D perhaps matching TRBD1 (5 bases). The V gene's germline CDR1 is SNHLY and CDR2 FYNNEI. The V end was cut by 6 bases, the J end by 6 bases, with 18 bases between. The CDR3 runs 15 residues. The CDR3 nucleotides read TGTGCCAGCAGCGCGGGGCCCCCCGCGGGTCAGCCCCAGCATTTT. Translated: CASSAGPPAGQPQHF.

The CDR3 spells CASSGTGGVWGYTF. CDR3 DNA: TGTGCCAGTAGTGGAACAGGGGGCGTTTGGGGCTACACCTTC. This chain uses TRBV19 with TRBJ1-2; 9 nucleotides match TRBD1. The CDR3 spans 14 residues. In germline, CDR1 is LNHDA, CDR2 SQIVND (reference sequence). The V gene end was trimmed by 5 bases and the J gene end by 8 bases; junction bases not matched to a gene: 9.

The chain has TRBV5-4 and TRBJ1-2, with 10 bases matching TRBD1. CDR3 size: 15 residues. Germline lookup yields CDR1 SGHNT and CDR2 YYREEE (reference sequence). J lost 6 bases, V lost 3 bases, and 8 bases had no gene match. The DNA for the CDR3 is TGTGCCAGCAGCTCAAAAAGACAGGGGGCGGATGGCTACACCTTC. Translated: CASSSKRQGADGYTF.

The chain carries TRBV10-3 and TRBJ1-1; TRBD1 aligns across 7 bases. Germline V gene sequence: CDR1 ENHRY, CDR2 SYGVKD. This CDR3 comprises 12 residues. Unmatched junction bases numbered 3, after V lost 6 bases and J lost 5 bases. The CDR3 loop reads CAIRGTVTEAFF. The CDR3 coding sequence is TGTGCCATCAGGGGGACAGTAACTGAAGCTTTCTTT.

The J gene is TRBJ1-2, the V gene TRBV27; 7 bases match TRBD1. This CDR3 comprises 14 residues. V gave up 4 bases and J gave up 3 bases; unmatched junction bases: 5. Germline CDR1 MNHEY, CDR2 SMNVEV (reference sequence). For the CDR3, the DNA is TGTGCCAGCAGTTCCAGGGGGACCTACTATGGCTACACCTTC. This sequence encodes CASSSRGTYYGYTF.

This clone has at least ten counts. The chain joins TRBV2 to TRBJ1-5, with 7 bases fitting TRBD1. With 1 base clipped from V and 6 bases from J, the junction kept 3 bases outside the gene matches. In germline, CDR1 is SNHLY, CDR2 FYNNEI. CDR3 length equals 14 residues. The CDR3 nucleotides read TGTGCCAGCAGTGAAGGGGACAGTAGTCAGCCCCAGCATTTT. It yields the protein CASSEGDSSQPQHF.

J is TRBJ1-5 and V is TRBV29-1; tentatively, D is TRBD1 (6 bases). This CDR3 spans 14 amino acids. CDR1 SQVTM and CDR2 ANQGSEA come from the germline V gene. The V and J ends lost 5 bases and 4 bases respectively, with 15 bases between them. The CDR3 loop reads CSVSWDTGNQPQHF. CDR3 nucleotide sequence: TGCAGCGTTAGCTGGGACACAGGGAATCAGCCCCAGCATTTT. Filled out from reference TRBV29-1 and TRBJ1-5, the complete variable domain reads SAVISQKPSRDICQRGTSLTIQCQVDSQVTMMFWYRQQPGQSLTLIATANQGSEATYESGFVIDKFPISRPNLTFSTLTVSNMSPEDSSIYLCSVSWDTGNQPQHFGDGTRLSIL.

The CDR3 loop is CASSGVGGRLYGYTF. DNA of the CDR3: TGTGCCAGCAGCGGCGTGGGAGGGAGGCTTTATGGCTACACCTTC. The chain combines TRBV5-6 with TRBJ1-2; D remains ambiguous. With 4 bases removed from V and 5 bases from J, the gap between germline ends came to 18 bases. This CDR3 has 15 amino acids. Germline CDR1 reads SGHDT; CDR2 reads YYEEEE. The whole variable domain, remainder taken from reference TRBV5-6 and TRBJ1-2, is DAGVTQSPTHLIKTRGQQVTLRCSPKSGHDTVSWYQQALGQGPQFIFQYYEEEERQRGNFPDRFSGHQFPNYSSELNVNALLLGDSALYLCASSGVGGRLYGYTFGSGTRLTVV.

The chain recombines TRBV9 with TRBJ1-4; 10 nucleotides agree with TRBD1. Trimming took 0 bases from V and 7 from J; bases not matched to a gene: 0. The germline gives CDR1 SGDLS, CDR2 YYNGEE. CDR3 length: 14 amino acids. CDR3 bases: TGTGCCAGCAGCGTAGGGACAGGGGGTGAAAAACTGTTTTTT. This sequence encodes CASSVGTGGEKLFF.

The V and J genes are TRBV14 and TRBJ1-3; D is perhaps TRBD1 (6 bases). This CDR3 comprises 14 residues. The germline CDR1 and CDR2 sequences are SGHDN and FVKESK. V dropped 6 bases and J dropped 2 bases, with 11 bases sitting between them. The CDR3 nucleotides are TGTGCCAGCAGGAGGACAGCGGCTGGAAACACCATATATTTT. Encoded protein: CASRRTAAGNTIYF.

The chain recombines TRBV7-2 with TRBJ1-1; no definite D call. Germline V gene lookup returns CDR1 SGHTA and CDR2 FQGNSA. This CDR3 is built from 15 residues. Trimming removed 5 bases at V and 6 bases at J, with 19 bases between. CDR3 DNA: TGTGCCAGCAGCCTTATGAATCCTAAGGCGGCTGAAGCTTTCTTT. It is translated as CASSLMNPKAAEAFF.

The rearrangement uses TRBV13 and TRBJ2-7; maybe TRBD1 (6 bases). The CDR3 runs 15 residues. Germline V gene data show CDR1 as PRHDT and CDR2 as FYEKMQ (reference sequence). Trimming cost V 5 bases and J 3 bases, with 17 bases left between them. The CDR3 region is CASSPEPGHIYEQYF. The CDR3 DNA sequence: TGTGCCAGCAGCCCGGAACCGGGACATATCTACGAGCAGTACTTC.

This chain links TRBV3-1 (or the pseudogene TRBV3-2) with TRBJ1-1, with TRBD1 identical over 10 bases. The ends lost 4 bases at V and 8 bases at J; junction bases unmatched: 7. Germline CDR1 LGHDT, CDR2 YNNKEL (reference sequence). The CDR3 extends over 14 amino acids. The CDR3, as DNA: TGTGCCAGCAGCCCCCGGGACAGGGGTATGGAAGCTTTCTTT. It yields the protein CASSPRDRGMEAFF.

This clone was observed a single time. This sequence joins TRBV7-2 and TRBJ2-3; 7 bases align to TRBD1. This CDR3 is built from 15 residues. Per germline, CDR1 SGHTA and CDR2 FQGNSA. Trimming took 3 bases from V and 3 from J; bases not matched to a gene: 6. CDR3 loop: CASSFWDRDTDTQYF. As DNA, the CDR3 is TGTGCCAGCAGCTTCTGGGACAGAGATACAGATACGCAGTATTTT.

This clone appeared once. J is TRBJ1-6 and V is TRBV4-3, with a weak D call TRBD1 (5 bases). Germline assignment: CDR1 LGHNA and CDR2 YSLEER. The CDR3 loop spans 17 amino acids. The V end was cut by 0 bases, the J end by 5 bases, with 14 bases between. For the CDR3, the DNA is TGCGCCAGCAGCCAAGATAGGAGGGGACCGAATAATTCACCCCTCCACTTT. Translated, it gives CASSQDRRGPNNSPLHF.

The chain couples TRBV7-3 to TRBJ2-1; D uncertain. The CDR3 contains 14 residues. V lost 2 bases and J 8 bases, leaving 13 bases between the germline ends. Germline V CDR1 and CDR2: SGHTA, FQGTGA. The CDR3 protein is CASSLRRSTHEQFF. The CDR3 DNA reads TGTGCCAGCAGCTTACGTAGGAGTACCCATGAGCAGTTCTTC.

The chain joins TRBV25-1 to TRBJ2-3; TRBD2 aligns across 9 bases. The CDR3 spans 17 residues. CDR1 MGHDK and CDR2 SYGVNS come from the germline V gene. The V segment lost 3 bases and the J segment 5 bases; nucleotides outside the gene matches: 12. The CDR3 spells CASSDASGGGAKDTQYF. CDR3 DNA: TGTGCCAGCAGTGACGCCTCTGGCGGGGGGGCCAAAGATACGCAGTATTTT. Supplemented by reference TRBV25-1 and TRBJ2-3, the full variable domain reads EADIYQTPRYLVIGTGKKITLECSQTMGHDKMYWYQQDPGMELHLIHYSYGVNSTEKGDLSSESTVSRIRTEHFPLTLESARPSHTSQYLCASSDASGGGAKDTQYFGPGTRLTVL.

The chain is built from TRBV4-2 and TRBJ1-2, with 10 bases lining up with TRBD1. The germline V gene has CDR1 LGHNA and CDR2 YNFKEQ. V shed 5 bases and J 7 bases; nucleotides not matched to a gene: 10. This CDR3 comprises 15 residues. In DNA, the CDR3 is TGTGCCAGCAGCTACCGGGACAGGGGTGTGCTTGGCTACACCTTC. It yields the protein CASSYRDRGVLGYTF.

The rearrangement uses TRBV2 and TRBJ2-7; 8 bases line up with TRBD2. CDR1 is SNHLY and CDR2 is FYNNEI in the germline V gene. J gave up 2 bases and V 7 bases, and 10 bases lay outside the gene matches. The CDR3 is made up of 15 amino acids. The CDR3 nucleotides read TGTGCCAGCATTCAAAGGCGGGGGGTTACCTACGAGCAGTACTTC. Translated, it gives CASIQRRGVTYEQYF.

This chain joins TRBV19 and TRBJ2-3; 10 bases map to TRBD2. The CDR3 totals 16 residues. Trimming at V came to 4 bases and at J to 2 bases, leaving 6 bases not matched to a gene. Looked up from germline, CDR1 is LNHDA and CDR2 is SQIVND (reference sequence). As DNA, the CDR3 is TGTGCCAGTAGTACCACTAGCGGGGCCCCCACAGATACGCAGTATTTT. This sequence encodes CASSTTSGAPTDTQYF.

This clone was counted once. The gene calls are TRBV3-1 (or the pseudogene TRBV3-2) and TRBJ1-4; the D gene is possibly TRBD1 (6 bases). The V gene's germline CDR1 is LGHDT and CDR2 YNNKEL (reference sequence). V lost 2 bases and J 7 bases, leaving 11 bases between the germline ends. CDR3 size: 14 residues. This chain's CDR3 is CASSQRTVIEKLFF. The DNA for the CDR3 is TGTGCCAGCAGCCAAAGGACAGTAATTGAAAAACTGTTTTTT.

This chain links TRBV6-1 with TRBJ1-1; D unresolved. Trimming stripped 1 base from V and 6 bases from J, with 6 bases between. The V gene's germline CDR1 is MNHNS and CDR2 SASEGT. CDR3 size: 12 residues. Written as DNA, the CDR3 is TGTGCCAGCAGTGAAGTCAGTGCTGAAGCTTTCTTT. Its translation: CASSEVSAEAFF.

The chain carries TRBV2 and TRBJ1-1, with TRBD1 as a possible D gene (6 bases). The CDR3 runs 14 residues. V was clipped by 6 bases and J by 1 base, with 12 bases between them. CDR1 is SNHLY and CDR2 is FYNNEI in the germline V gene. Here the CDR3 reads CASRGLQGNTEAFF. CDR3 nucleotides: TGTGCCAGCAGAGGATTACAGGGGAACACTGAAGCTTTCTTT.